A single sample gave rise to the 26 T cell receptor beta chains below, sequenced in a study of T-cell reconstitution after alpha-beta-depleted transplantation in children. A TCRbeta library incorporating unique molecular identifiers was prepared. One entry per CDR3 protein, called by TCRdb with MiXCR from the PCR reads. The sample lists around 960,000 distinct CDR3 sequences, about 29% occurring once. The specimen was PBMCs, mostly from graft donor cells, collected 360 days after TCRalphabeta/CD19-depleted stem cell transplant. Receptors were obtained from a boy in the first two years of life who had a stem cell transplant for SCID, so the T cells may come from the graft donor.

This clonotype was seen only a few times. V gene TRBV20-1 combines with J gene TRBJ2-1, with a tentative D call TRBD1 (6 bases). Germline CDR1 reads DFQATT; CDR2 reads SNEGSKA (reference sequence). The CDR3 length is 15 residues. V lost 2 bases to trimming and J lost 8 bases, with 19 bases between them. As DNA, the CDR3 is TGCAGTGCTAGACCGGGACACCCTGTCTGGGATGAGCAGTTCTTC. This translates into CSARPGHPVWDEQFF.

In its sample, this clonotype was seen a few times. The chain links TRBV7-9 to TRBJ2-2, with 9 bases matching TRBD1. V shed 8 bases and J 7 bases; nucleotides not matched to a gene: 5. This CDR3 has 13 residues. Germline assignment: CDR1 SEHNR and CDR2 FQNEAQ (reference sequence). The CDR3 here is CASGQGTVGELFF. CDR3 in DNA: TGTGCCAGCGGACAGGGGACGGTCGGGGAGCTGTTTTTT.

As DNA, the CDR3 is TGTGCCAGCAGCCGCCAGGCAGGGGTGAACACTGAAGCTTTCTTT. It translates to CASSRQAGVNTEAFF. The chain carries TRBV7-8 and TRBJ1-1, with D perhaps TRBD1 (6 bases). The CDR3 length is 15 residues. Trimming removed 5 bases at V and 0 bases at J, with 13 bases between. Germline V gene lookup returns CDR1 SGHVS and CDR2 FQNEAQ.

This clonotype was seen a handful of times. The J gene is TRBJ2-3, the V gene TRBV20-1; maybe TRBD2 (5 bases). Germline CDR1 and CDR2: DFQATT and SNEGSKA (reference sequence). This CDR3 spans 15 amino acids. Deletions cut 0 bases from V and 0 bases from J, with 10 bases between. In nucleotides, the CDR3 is TGCAGTGCTAGAGATCCCAGGACTAGCACAGATACGCAGTATTTT. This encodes CSARDPRTSTDTQYF.

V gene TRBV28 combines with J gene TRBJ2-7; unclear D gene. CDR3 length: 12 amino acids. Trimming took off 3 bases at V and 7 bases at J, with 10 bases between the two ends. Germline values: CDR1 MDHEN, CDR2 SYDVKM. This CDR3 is CASSFWQGEQYF. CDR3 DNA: TGTGCCAGCAGTTTTTGGCAAGGGGAGCAGTACTTC.

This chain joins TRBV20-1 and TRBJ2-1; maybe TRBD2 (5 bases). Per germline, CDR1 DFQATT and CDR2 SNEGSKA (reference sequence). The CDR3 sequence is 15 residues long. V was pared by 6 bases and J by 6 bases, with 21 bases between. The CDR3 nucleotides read TGCAGTGCCCTACGGTTCCTAGCTCGGGGCAATGAGCAGTTCTTC. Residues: CSALRFLARGNEQFF.

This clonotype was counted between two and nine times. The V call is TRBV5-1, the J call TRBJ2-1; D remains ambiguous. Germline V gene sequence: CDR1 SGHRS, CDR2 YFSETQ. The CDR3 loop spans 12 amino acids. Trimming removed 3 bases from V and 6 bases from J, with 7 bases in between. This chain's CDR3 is CASSSHINEQFF. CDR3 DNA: TGCGCCAGCAGCTCCCACATCAATGAGCAGTTCTTC.

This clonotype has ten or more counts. The CDR3 DNA is TGTGCCAGCAGTTACAGGGCCTACAATGAGCAGTTCTTC. It codes for CASSYRAYNEQFF. V usage is TRBV6-5 and J usage is TRBJ2-1, with D hard to call. V dropped 2 bases and J dropped 2 bases, with 4 bases sitting between them. CDR1 MNHEY and CDR2 SVGAGI come from the germline V gene. The CDR3 is 13 residues long.

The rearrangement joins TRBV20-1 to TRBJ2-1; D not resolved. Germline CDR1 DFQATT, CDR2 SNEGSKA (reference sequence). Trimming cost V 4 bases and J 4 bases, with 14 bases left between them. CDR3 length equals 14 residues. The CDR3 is CSAMISDIYNEQFF. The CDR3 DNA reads TGCAGTGCTATGATTTCTGACATTTACAATGAGCAGTTCTTC.

CDR3 residues: CASRRTGAPSATNEKLFF. The CDR3 DNA reads as TGTGCCAGCAGGAGGACAGGGGCCCCCTCTGCAACTAATGAAAAACTGTTTTTT. This chain links TRBV6-1 with TRBJ1-4; the match to TRBD1 covers 9 bases. CDR3 length: 18 residues. V lost 6 bases to trimming and J lost 0 bases; unmatched junction nucleotides: 11. The germline CDR1 and CDR2 sequences are MNHNS and SASEGT.

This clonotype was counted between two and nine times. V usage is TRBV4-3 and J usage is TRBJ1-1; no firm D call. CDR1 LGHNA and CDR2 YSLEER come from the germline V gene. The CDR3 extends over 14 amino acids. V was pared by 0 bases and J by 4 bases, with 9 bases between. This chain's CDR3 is CASSQDVRPTEAFF. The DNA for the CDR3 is TGCGCCAGCAGCCAAGATGTCAGGCCCACTGAAGCTTTCTTT.

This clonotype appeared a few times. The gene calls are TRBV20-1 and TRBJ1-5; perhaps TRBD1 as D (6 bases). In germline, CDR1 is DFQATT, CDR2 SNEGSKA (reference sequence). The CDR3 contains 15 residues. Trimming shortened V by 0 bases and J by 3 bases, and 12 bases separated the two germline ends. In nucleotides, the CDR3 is TGCAGTGCTAGAGAGTTACAGGGAATCAATCAGCCCCAGCATTTT. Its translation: CSARELQGINQPQHF.

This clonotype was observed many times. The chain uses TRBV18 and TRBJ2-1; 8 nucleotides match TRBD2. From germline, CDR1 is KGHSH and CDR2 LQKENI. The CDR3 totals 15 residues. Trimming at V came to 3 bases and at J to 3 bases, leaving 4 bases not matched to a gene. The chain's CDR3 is CASSPPGGVYNEQFF. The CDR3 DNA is TGTGCCAGCTCACCCCCGGGAGGGGTCTACAATGAGCAGTTCTTC.

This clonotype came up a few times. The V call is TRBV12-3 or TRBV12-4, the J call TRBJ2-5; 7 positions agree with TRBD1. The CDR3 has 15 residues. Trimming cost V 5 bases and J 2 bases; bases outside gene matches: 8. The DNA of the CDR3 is TGTGCCAGCAGTCCCAACAGGGGAACTCAAGAGACCCAGTACTTC. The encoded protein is CASSPNRGTQETQYF.

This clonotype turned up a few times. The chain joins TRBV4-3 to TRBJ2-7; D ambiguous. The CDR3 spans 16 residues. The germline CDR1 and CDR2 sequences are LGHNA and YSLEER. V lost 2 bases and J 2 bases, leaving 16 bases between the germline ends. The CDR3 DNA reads TGCGCCAGCAGCCAATGGCCCTCAAGCATTACCTACGAGCAGTACTTC. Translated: CASSQWPSSITYEQYF.

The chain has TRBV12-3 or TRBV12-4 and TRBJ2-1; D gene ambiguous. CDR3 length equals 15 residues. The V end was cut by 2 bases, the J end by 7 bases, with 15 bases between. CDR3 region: CASSLKVALLNEQFF. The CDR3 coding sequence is TGTGCCAGCAGTTTAAAGGTGGCCCTACTGAATGAGCAGTTCTTC.

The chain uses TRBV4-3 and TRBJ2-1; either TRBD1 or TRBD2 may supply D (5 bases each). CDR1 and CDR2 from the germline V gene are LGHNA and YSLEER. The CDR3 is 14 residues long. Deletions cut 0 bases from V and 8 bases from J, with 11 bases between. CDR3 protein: CASSQDGMGDEQFF. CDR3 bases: TGCGCCAGCAGCCAAGATGGCATGGGGGATGAGCAGTTCTTC.

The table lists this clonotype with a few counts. Written as DNA, the CDR3 is TGTGCCAGCAGTTACCCGAGACGAGGGGGCAGCTCTGGGGCCAACGTCCTGACTTTC. Its translation: CASSYPRRGGSSGANVLTF. The chain is built from TRBV6-5 and TRBJ2-6; TRBD1 agrees at 7 bases. The trim removed 2 bases at V and 0 bases at J, leaving 10 bases unmatched. The CDR3 runs to 19 residues. Looked up from germline, CDR1 is MNHEY and CDR2 is SVGAGI.

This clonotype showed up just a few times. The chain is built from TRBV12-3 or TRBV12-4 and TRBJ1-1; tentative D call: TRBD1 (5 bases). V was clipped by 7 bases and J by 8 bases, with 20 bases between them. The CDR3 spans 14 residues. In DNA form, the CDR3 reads TGTGCCAGCACCGGATCAGGGCGTAGAGGGGAAGCTTTCTTT. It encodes CASTGSGRRGEAFF.

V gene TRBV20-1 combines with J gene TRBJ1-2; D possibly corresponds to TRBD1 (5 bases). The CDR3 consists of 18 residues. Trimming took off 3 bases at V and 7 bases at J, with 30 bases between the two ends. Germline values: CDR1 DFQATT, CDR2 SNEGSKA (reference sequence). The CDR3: CSASRGGARDLSLGGYTF. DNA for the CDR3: TGCAGTGCTAGCCGTGGCGGGGCTAGGGACCTGTCTCTTGGTGGCTACACCTTC.

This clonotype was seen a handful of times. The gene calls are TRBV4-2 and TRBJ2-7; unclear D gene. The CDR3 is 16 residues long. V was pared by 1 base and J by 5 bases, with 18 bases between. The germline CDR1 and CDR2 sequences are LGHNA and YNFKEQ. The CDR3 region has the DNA TGTGCCAGCAGCCAAGTACAATGGGCTAGTGGGGACGAGCAGTACTTC. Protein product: CASSQVQWASGDEQYF.

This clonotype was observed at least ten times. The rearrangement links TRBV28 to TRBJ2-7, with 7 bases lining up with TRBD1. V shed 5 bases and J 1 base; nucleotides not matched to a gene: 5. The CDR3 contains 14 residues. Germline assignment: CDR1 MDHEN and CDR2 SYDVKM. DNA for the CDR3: TGTGCCAGCAGTCCCGGGACAGAATCCTACGAGCAGTACTTC. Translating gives CASSPGTESYEQYF.

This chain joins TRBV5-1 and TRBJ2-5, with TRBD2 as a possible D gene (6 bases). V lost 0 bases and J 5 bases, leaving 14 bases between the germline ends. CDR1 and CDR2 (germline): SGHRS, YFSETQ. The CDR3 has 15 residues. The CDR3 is CASSLAGRDWETQYF. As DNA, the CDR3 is TGCGCCAGCAGCTTGGCAGGACGGGACTGGGAGACCCAGTACTTC.

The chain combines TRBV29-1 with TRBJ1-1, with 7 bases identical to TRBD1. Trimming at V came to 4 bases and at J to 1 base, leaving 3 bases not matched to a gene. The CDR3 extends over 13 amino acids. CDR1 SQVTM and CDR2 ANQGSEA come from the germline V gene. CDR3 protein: CSVVGGPNTEAFF. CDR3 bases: TGCAGCGTTGTAGGGGGCCCGAACACTGAAGCTTTCTTT.

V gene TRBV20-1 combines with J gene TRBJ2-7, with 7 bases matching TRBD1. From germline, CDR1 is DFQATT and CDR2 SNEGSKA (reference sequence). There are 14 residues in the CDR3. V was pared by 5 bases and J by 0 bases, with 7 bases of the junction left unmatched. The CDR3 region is CSAPGTDASYEQYF. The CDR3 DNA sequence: TGCAGTGCTCCCGGGACAGACGCCTCCTACGAGCAGTACTTC.

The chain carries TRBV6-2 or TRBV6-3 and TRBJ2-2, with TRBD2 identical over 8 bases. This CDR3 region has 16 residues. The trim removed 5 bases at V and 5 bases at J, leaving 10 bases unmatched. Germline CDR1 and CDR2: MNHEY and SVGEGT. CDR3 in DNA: TGTGCCAGCAGTAACCGGGGGGGCCGTCGGACCGGGGAGCTGTTTTTT. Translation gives CASSNRGGRRTGELFF.